This section outlines one T cell receptor (beta chain) sequence together with its context. Its antigen is still unknown. CDR3 length equals 12 residues. Germline V gene data show CDR1 as GTSNPN and CDR2 as SVGIG (reference sequence). The V and J ends lost 4 bases and 0 bases respectively, with 6 bases between them. The archived tumor blocks came from patients without neoadjuvant therapy before resection. The sample belongs to a study of CXCR4 blockade with PD-1 therapy in pancreatic cancer. Sequenced by immunoSEQ multiplex PCR; TCRdb stores in-frame clones only, minus some. Here the sample spans around 2,000 clones, less than 65% being singletons. Broader study findings: Tumor clonality averaged approximately 0.15 versus 0.05 in healthy blood, not predicting survival. Clone frequency correlated with its number of distinct nucleotide rearrangements. Sequencing covered TCRbeta chains only, not alpha chains.

The chain joins TRBV30 to TRBJ1-1; the D is unclear. The sequencing input was tumor tissue. This clonotype was obtained from a human donor with pancreatic ductal adenocarcinoma. The CDR3 sequence is CAWILMNTEAFF. The CDR3, as DNA: TGTGCCTGGATCCTTATGAACACTGAAGCTTTCTTT.